One and the same sample provided the 8 T cell receptor beta chains below, sequenced in a study of blood T cell repertoires in COVID-19. TCRdb's copy holds only in-frame clones and misses some; the assay was immunoSEQ multiplex PCR. The sample shows fewer than 350,000 clones, 70% to 90% of them seen only once. Sequenced input: PBMCs or T cells enriched from blood (not recorded which). The receptors shown here come from a woman aged 35 to 49 who had recovered from COVID-19.

The chain recombines TRBV27 with TRBJ1-1, with D possibly being TRBD1 (6 bases). This CDR3 has 15 amino acids. CDR1 MNHEY and CDR2 SMNVEV come from the germline V gene (reference sequence). V shed 6 bases and J shed 5 bases, with 19 bases lying between them. The CDR3 DNA reads as TGTGCCAGCAGCTCGCCACGGGGGGGGCGGACTGAAGCTTTCTTT. This sequence encodes CASSSPRGGRTEAFF.

The CDR3 bases are TGTGCCAGCAGTCAACAGGTTTACGAGCAGTACTTC. Protein product: CASSQQVYEQYF. The J gene is TRBJ2-7, the V gene TRBV7-2; possible D gene TRBD1, 5 bases. Trimming removed 6 bases from V and 4 bases from J, with 10 bases in between. There are 12 residues in the CDR3. Germline V gives CDR1 SGHTA, CDR2 FQGNSA.

The CDR3 region has the DNA TGTGCCACCAGTGATGGAGGCGCCCCGAACACCGGGGAGCTGTTTTTT. Amino acid sequence: CATSDGGAPNTGELFF. The rearrangement joins TRBV24-1 to TRBJ2-2; a weak D match, TRBD2 (5 bases). V gave up 3 bases and J gave up 0 bases, with 10 bases separating them. This CDR3 region has 16 residues. Germline V gene lookup returns CDR1 KGHDR and CDR2 SFDVKD.

The gene calls are TRBV7-6 and TRBJ1-2; no definite D call. This CDR3 spans 14 amino acids. In germline, CDR1 is SGHVS, CDR2 FNYEAQ. Trimming took 5 bases from V and 5 from J, leaving 15 bases between them. CDR3 sequence: CASSPIGPTYGYTF. CDR3 coding DNA: TGTGCCAGCAGCCCCATTGGCCCAACATATGGCTACACCTTC.

J is TRBJ1-5 and V is TRBV5-1; maybe TRBD1 (5 bases). Trimming cost V 5 bases and J 2 bases, with 11 bases left between them. The CDR3 sequence is 14 residues long. Germline CDR1 and CDR2: SGHRS and YFSETQ. The CDR3 here is CASSYDSGNQPQHF. The CDR3 DNA reads TGCGCCAGCAGTTATGACAGTGGCAATCAGCCCCAGCATTTT.

The chain joins TRBV19 to TRBJ1-5, with D possibly being TRBD1 (5 bases). Trimming removed 4 bases from V and 0 bases from J, with 13 bases in between. Germline V gene data show CDR1 as LNHDA and CDR2 as SQIVND (reference sequence). This CDR3 is built from 16 residues. CDR3 amino acids: CASSRGDGDSNQPQHF. The CDR3 DNA is TGTGCCAGTAGTAGGGGGGACGGGGATAGCAATCAGCCCCAGCATTTT.

This chain connects TRBV19 to TRBJ1-1; 8 nucleotides align to TRBD1. Unmatched junction bases numbered 5, after V lost 8 bases and J lost 0 bases. Germline V CDR1 and CDR2: LNHDA, SQIVND (reference sequence). The CDR3 length is 14 residues. In DNA form, the CDR3 reads TGTGCCAGTGGGCAGGGGGCCCTGAACACTGAAGCTTTCTTT. Protein sequence: CASGQGALNTEAFF.

The chain recombines TRBV6-6 with TRBJ2-7, with 9 bases identical to TRBD2. Germline V gene sequence: CDR1 MNHNY, CDR2 SVGAGI (reference sequence). J lost 6 bases, V lost 7 bases, and 7 bases had no gene match. CDR3 length: 13 amino acids. The CDR3 DNA sequence: TGTGCCAGCACGGCTAGCGGGACGGGCGAGCAGTACTTC. Protein product: CASTASGTGEQYF.